The text below deals with one T cell receptor beta chain. Its cognate antigen is unknown. The sample is drawn from a study of blood T cells in healthy people across ages. The V and J ends lost 3 bases and 4 bases respectively, with 13 bases between them. Germline V gene data show CDR1 as MGHRA and CDR2 as YSYEKL. The CDR3 totals 14 residues. Overall study results and limits: There was a strong correlation between TCR beta diversity and naive T cell percentage.

Alongside a J-beta primer mix, a sample-barcoded 5' primer served in a second PCR lasting roughly 6 to 11 cycles. A single record per CDR3 protein comes from TCRdb applying MiXCR to the 5' RACE reads. The sample contains approximately 850,000 distinct CDR3 sequences, approximately 48% of which appear only once. The sequence was obtained from a man aged 60 to 69 in good health. The chain uses TRBV4-1 and TRBJ2-7; D unresolved. Sequences were obtained from blood. The DNA for the CDR3 is TGCGCCAGCAGCCACCCTGGCCGGTCTTACGAGCAGTACTTC. Protein product: CASSHPGRSYEQYF.